These T cell receptor beta chains were read from a single sample in a study of CD8 T cells in ankylosing spondylitis. Each CDR3 protein is one row after TCRdb ran MiXCR on the 5' RACE reads. The table shows more than 200,000 distinct CDR3 sequences, with about 24% occurring only once. Sequenced: blood, either unsorted or a sorted T cell fraction (not recorded which). Receptors were obtained from a male donor with ankylosing spondylitis or in good health (not recorded which). The CDR3 runs from the conserved cysteine through the conserved F or W. A D gene is named only where the DNA matches it firmly. Expanded clones get a size class; other rows say once, few or many, or leave the size out.

size	J	V	D	DNA	CDR3
.	TRBJ2-3	TRBV10-3	.	TGTGCCATCAGTGTCGATCTGGGCTCCACCGATACGCAGTATTTT	CAISVDLGSTDTQYF
.	TRBJ2-2	TRBV7-6	.	TGTGCCAGCAGCGAAGGTCAGGGGTTGAACACCGGGGAGCTGTTTTTT	CASSEGQGLNTGELFF
few	TRBJ2-3	TRBV20-1	TRBD2	TGCAGTGTTACCAGCGGGGGGGCATCGGATACGCAGTATTTT	CSVTSGGASDTQYF
many	TRBJ2-2	TRBV5-1	.	TGCGCCAGCAGCCTCCGGACTTACGCGAACACCGGGGAGCTGTTTTTT	CASSLRTYANTGELFF
many	TRBJ2-1	TRBV2	.	TGTGCCAGCAGTGAGTACAGGAATGAGCAGTTCTTC	CASSEYRNEQFF
few	TRBJ1-2	TRBV20-1	TRBD1	TGCAGTGCTGGACAGGGGATAGAGGGCTACACCTTC	CSAGQGIEGYTF
.	TRBJ2-7	TRBV15	TRBD1	TGTGCCACCAGCAGAGGTTGGACAGGGGGCGGATACGAGCAGTACTTC	CATSRGWTGGGYEQYF
many	TRBJ2-1	TRBV29-1	.	TGCAGCGTTGTGATGCCGGAGAACCTCAAGAATGAGCAGTTCTTC	CSVVMPENLKNEQFF
many	TRBJ1-5	TRBV12-3/TRBV12-4	.	TGTGCCAGCAGTCGTCAGAGGGCGATGGGCAGGGGTCCCCAGCATTTT	CASSRQRAMGRGPQHF
few	TRBJ2-2	TRBV5-6	.	TGTGCCAGCAGCTTTGTGGGGGGCGTAGACACCGGGGAGCTGTTTTTT	CASSFVGGVDTGELFF
many	TRBJ2-3	TRBV12-3/TRBV12-4	TRBD1	TGTGCCAGCAGCATAGGGGGACAGGTCACAGATACGCAGTATTTT	CASSIGGQVTDTQYF
.	TRBJ1-2	TRBV20-1	.	TGCAGTGCTAGAGGGGGGCATGGCTACACCTTC	CSARGGHGYTF
.	TRBJ2-7	TRBV20-1	TRBD2	TGCAGTGCTAGGCTCCTCCGGGGGGGAACCTACGAGCAGTACTTC	CSARLLRGGTYEQYF
.	TRBJ1-6	TRBV20-1	TRBD1	TGCAGTGCTACGCGAGGGACAGCGAATAATTCACCCCTCCACTTT	CSATRGTANNSPLHF
many	TRBJ1-1	TRBV29-1	.	TGCAGCGGTGGGGGAACTGAAGCTTTCTTT	CSGGGTEAFF
.	TRBJ2-3	TRBV20-1	TRBD2	TGCAGTGCTAGAGCTGGTAGCGGGGGGGGCACAGATACGCAGTATTTT	CSARAGSGGGTDTQYF
.	TRBJ1-6	TRBV4-2	.	TGTGCCAGCAGCCAAGGACAGGACTCACCCCTCCACTTT	CASSQGQDSPLHF
many	TRBJ2-1	TRBV12-3/TRBV12-4	TRBD2	TGTGCCAGCAGTTTAAGCGCTAGCGGGGGGAATGAGCAGTTCTTC	CASSLSASGGNEQFF
.	TRBJ2-7	TRBV12-3/TRBV12-4	.	TGTGCCAGCAGTTTTCTAGACAGAACATACGAGCAGTACTTC	CASSFLDRTYEQYF
few	TRBJ2-4	TRBV20-1	TRBD1	TGCAGTGCTATTGGGACAGTCCAAAAAAACATTCAGTACTTC	CSAIGTVQKNIQYF
.	TRBJ2-2	TRBV5-1	.	TGCGCCAGCAGCCGTGCAGGGGCGGGCACCGGGGAGCTGTTTTTT	CASSRAGAGTGELFF
.	TRBJ1-3	TRBV15	.	TGTGCCACCAGCAGGGACGACTCGAGAAACACCATATATTTT	CATSRDDSRNTIYF
.	TRBJ2-5	TRBV20-1	TRBD2	TGCAGTGCCCGTCTAGCGGGGGGGCCCGGGGAGACCCAGTACTTC	CSARLAGGPGETQYF
.	TRBJ2-7	TRBV12-3/TRBV12-4	.	TGTGCCAGCAGTCTAGGTGTGTGGCAGTACTTC	CASSLGVWQYF
.	TRBJ2-3	TRBV20-1	TRBD2	TGCAGTGCTAGAGCCCACCGGAGCACGGGGGGGCCGTCAGATACGCAGTATTTT	CSARAHRSTGGPSDTQYF
many	TRBJ2-7	TRBV6-1	.	TGTGCCAGCATGAAGGGCCGTTCAGCAAGATCCTACGAGCAGTACTTC	CASMKGRSARSYEQYF
.	TRBJ2-5	TRBV11-2	.	TGTGCCAGCAGCCCCTCCCCGGTCGGAGAGACCCAGTACTTC	CASSPSPVGETQYF
.	TRBJ2-2	TRBV12-3/TRBV12-4	.	TGTGCCAGCAGTTTAGGGAGAGTTGCCGGGGAGCTGTTTTTT	CASSLGRVAGELFF
many	TRBJ1-2	TRBV7-9	.	TGTGCCAGCAGCTGGGACGACTATGGCTACACCTTC	CASSWDDYGYTF
.	TRBJ2-3	TRBV11-2	.	TGTGCCAGCAGCCCTCAGCGGGGCACAGATACGCAGTATTTT	CASSPQRGTDTQYF
many	TRBJ2-7	TRBV29-1	.	TGCAGCGTTGAGGAGCCCAGTGGCGAGCAGTACTTC	CSVEEPSGEQYF
.	TRBJ2-7	TRBV20-1	TRBD2	TGCAGTGCTAGAAGAGCGCCGGGGGGGTACTACGAGCAGTACTTC	CSARRAPGGYYEQYF
few	TRBJ2-2	TRBV21-1	.	TGTGCCAGCAGCAAAAGGTTGGACACCGGGGAGCTGTTTTTT	CASSKRLDTGELFF
many	TRBJ2-2	TRBV10-3	.	TGTGCCATCAGGTCTGTGGCGAACACCGGGGAGCTGTTTTTT	CAIRSVANTGELFF
few	TRBJ1-3	TRBV29-1	.	TGCAGCGTTGAAGCCGGGGGAAACACCATATATTTT	CSVEAGGNTIYF
few	TRBJ2-7	TRBV19	.	TGTGCCAGTAGTATCTCTCTGGACCTCGGGGGCGAGCAGTACTTC	CASSISLDLGGEQYF
few	TRBJ1-1	TRBV10-3	.	TGTGCCATCAGAGCGGGGGAGGGGAACACTGAAGCTTTCTTT	CAIRAGEGNTEAFF
many	TRBJ2-1	TRBV20-1	.	TGCAGTGCTCATCATTTCCCGGGGGATGAGCAGTTCTTC	CSAHHFPGDEQFF
.	TRBJ1-1	TRBV20-1	.	TGCAGTGCCCGACCCCTGAGGGAATTGAGCACTGAAGCTTTCTTT	CSARPLRELSTEAFF
few	TRBJ1-2	TRBV12-3/TRBV12-4	.	TGTGCCAGCAGTTTATGGAGGTCAGACGAAAACTATGGCTACACCTTC	CASSLWRSDENYGYTF
.	TRBJ2-3	TRBV10-3	.	TGTGCCATCAGTGAGCTCCCCACAGATACGCAGTATTTT	CAISELPTDTQYF
few	TRBJ2-7	TRBV5-6	TRBD1	TGTGCCAGCAGCCTGGGACAGGGGTCTTTCTACGAGCAGTACTTC	CASSLGQGSFYEQYF
.	TRBJ2-3	TRBV7-9	.	TGTGCCAGCAGCTTAGCTTCTGCGCTCACAGATACGCAGTATTTT	CASSLASALTDTQYF
many	TRBJ2-7	TRBV6-5	.	TGTGCCAGCAGTTACTCGATTTCGAATTTAGGCGAGCAGTACTTC	CASSYSISNLGEQYF
.	TRBJ2-3	TRBV12-3/TRBV12-4	.	TGTGCCAGCAGTCTCTACGGACTGAAGACTAGCACAGATACGCAGTATTTT	CASSLYGLKTSTDTQYF
many	TRBJ1-5	TRBV20-1	.	TGCAGTGCCCCAAAGTCGGGGGGCGGCAATCAGCCCCAGCATTTT	CSAPKSGGGNQPQHF